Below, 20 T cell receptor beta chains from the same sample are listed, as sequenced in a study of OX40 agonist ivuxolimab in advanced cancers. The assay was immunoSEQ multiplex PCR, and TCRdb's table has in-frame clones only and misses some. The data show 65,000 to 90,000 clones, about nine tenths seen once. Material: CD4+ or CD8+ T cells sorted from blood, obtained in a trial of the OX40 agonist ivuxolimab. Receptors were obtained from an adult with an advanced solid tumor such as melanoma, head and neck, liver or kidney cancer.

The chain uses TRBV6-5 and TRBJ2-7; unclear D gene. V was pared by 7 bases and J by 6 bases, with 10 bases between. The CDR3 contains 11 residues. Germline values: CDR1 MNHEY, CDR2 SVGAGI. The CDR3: CASKLRGEQYF. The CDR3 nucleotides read TGTGCCAGCAAGCTTCGAGGCGAGCAGTACTTC.

CDR3 coding DNA: TGTGCCAGTAGTCATCTGACAGAAGTCTATGGCTACACCTTC. Translation: CASSHLTEVYGYTF. J is TRBJ1-2 and V is TRBV19, with a tentative D call TRBD1 (5 bases). CDR3 length: 14 residues. Per the germline V gene, CDR1 is LNHDA and CDR2 is SQIVND (reference sequence). The V gene lost 5 bases and the J gene lost 4 bases, with 14 bases spanning the gap.

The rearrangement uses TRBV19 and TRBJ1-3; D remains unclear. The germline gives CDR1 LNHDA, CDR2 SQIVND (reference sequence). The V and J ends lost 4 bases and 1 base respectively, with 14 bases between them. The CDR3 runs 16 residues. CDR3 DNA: TGTGCCAGTAGTACCCGAAGAGGGTTGTCTGGAAACACCATATATTTT. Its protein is CASSTRRGLSGNTIYF.

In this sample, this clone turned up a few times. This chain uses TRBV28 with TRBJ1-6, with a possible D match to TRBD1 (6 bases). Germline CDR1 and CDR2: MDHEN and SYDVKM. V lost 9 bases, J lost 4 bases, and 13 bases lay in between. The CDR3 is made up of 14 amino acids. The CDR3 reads CASSRRGYNSPLHF. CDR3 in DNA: TGTGCCAGTAGCCGCAGGGGATATAATTCACCCCTCCACTTT.

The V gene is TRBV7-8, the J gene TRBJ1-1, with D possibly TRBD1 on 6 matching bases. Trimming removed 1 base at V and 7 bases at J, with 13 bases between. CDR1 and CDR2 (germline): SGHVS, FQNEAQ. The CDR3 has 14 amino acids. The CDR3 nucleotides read TGTGCCAGCAGCTTAGGTTGGGGGCAGGGTGAAGCTTTCTTT. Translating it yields CASSLGWGQGEAFF.

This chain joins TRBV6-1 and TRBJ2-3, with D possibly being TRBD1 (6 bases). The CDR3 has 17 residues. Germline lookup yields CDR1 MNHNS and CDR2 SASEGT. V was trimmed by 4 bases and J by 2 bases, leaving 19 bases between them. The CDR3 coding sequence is TGTGCCAGCAGTGGGTACCCAGGACAGTCAGTCACAGATACGCAGTATTTT. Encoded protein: CASSGYPGQSVTDTQYF.

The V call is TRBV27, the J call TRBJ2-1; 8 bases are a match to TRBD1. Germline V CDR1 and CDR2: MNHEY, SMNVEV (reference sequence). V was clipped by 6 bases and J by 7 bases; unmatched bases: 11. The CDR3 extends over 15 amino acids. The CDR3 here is CASSLQGVLKNEQFF. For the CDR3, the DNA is TGTGCCAGCAGCCTACAGGGGGTTTTAAAGAATGAGCAGTTCTTC.

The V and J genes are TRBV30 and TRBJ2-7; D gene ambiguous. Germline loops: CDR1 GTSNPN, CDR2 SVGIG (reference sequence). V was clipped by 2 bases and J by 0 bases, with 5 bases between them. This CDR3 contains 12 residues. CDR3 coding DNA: TGTGCCTGGAGTCCGAACTCCTACGAGCAGTACTTC. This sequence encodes CAWSPNSYEQYF. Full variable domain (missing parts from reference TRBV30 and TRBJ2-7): SQTIHQWPATLVQPVGSPLSLECTVEGTSNPNLYWYRQAAGRGLQLLFYSVGIGQISSEVPQNLSASRPQDRQFILSSKKLLLSDSGFYLCAWSPNSYEQYFGPGTRLTVT.

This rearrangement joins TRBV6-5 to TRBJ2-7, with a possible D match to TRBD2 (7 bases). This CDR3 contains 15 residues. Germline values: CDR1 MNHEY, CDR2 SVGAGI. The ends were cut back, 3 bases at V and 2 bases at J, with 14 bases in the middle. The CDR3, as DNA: TGTGCCAGCAGTTATCGAGGGGGGGGGCCCTACGAGCAGTACTTC. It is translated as CASSYRGGGPYEQYF.

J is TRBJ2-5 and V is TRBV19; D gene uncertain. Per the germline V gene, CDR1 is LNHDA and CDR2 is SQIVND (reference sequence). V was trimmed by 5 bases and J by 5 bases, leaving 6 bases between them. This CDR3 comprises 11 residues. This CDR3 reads CASSSQETQYF. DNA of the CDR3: TGTGCCAGTAGTTCCCAGGAGACCCAGTACTTC.

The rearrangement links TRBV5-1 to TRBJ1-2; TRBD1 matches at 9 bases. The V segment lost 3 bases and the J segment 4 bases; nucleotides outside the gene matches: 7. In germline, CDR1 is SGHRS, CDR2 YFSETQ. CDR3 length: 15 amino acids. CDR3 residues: CASSSSGQGVYGYTF. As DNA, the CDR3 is TGCGCCAGCAGCTCTTCGGGACAGGGCGTCTATGGCTACACCTTC.

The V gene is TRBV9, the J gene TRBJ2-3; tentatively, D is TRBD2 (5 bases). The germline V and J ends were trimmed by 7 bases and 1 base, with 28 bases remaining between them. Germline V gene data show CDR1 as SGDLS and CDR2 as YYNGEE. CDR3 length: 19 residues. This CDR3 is CASVTSSRIGKRGTDTQYF. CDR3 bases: TGTGCCAGCGTAACTTCGAGTCGGATTGGTAAGAGGGGCACAGATACGCAGTATTTT.

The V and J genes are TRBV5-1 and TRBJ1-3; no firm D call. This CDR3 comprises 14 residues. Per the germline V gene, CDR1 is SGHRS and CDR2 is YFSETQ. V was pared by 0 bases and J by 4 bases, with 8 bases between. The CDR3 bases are TGCGCCAGCAGCTTGGAAGGAGGAGGAAACACCATATATTTT. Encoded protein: CASSLEGGGNTIYF.

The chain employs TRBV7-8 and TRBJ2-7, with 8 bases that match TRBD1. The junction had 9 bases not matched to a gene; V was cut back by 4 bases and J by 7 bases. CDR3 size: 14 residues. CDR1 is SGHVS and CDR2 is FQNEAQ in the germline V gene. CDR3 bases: TGTGCCAGCAGCTCATCGACAGGGGTAGGTGAGCAGTACTTC. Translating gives CASSSSTGVGEQYF. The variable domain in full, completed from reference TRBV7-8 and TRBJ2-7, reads GAGVSQSPRYKVAKRGQDVALRCDPISGHVSLFWYQQALGQGPEFLTYFQNEAQLDKSGLPSDRFFAERPEGSVSTLKIQRTQQEDSAVYLCASSSSTGVGEQYFGPGTRLTVT.

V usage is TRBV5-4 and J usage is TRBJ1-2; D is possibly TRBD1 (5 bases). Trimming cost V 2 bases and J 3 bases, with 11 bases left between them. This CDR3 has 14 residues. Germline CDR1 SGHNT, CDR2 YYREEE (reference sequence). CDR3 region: CASSFGPQDYGYTF. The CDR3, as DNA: TGTGCCAGCAGCTTTGGTCCACAGGACTATGGCTACACCTTC.

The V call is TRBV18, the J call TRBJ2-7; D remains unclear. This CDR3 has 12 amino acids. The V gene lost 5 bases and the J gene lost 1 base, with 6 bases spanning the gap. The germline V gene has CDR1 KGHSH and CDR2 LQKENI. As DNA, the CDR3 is TGTGCCAGCTCAATGGAGTCCTACGAGCAGTACTTC. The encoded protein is CASSMESYEQYF.

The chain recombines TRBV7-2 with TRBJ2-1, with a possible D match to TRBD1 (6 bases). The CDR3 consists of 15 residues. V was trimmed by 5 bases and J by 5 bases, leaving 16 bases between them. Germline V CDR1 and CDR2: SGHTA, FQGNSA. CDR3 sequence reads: CASSVGQWSNNEQFF. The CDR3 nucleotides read TGTGCCAGCAGCGTAGGACAGTGGTCAAACAATGAGCAGTTCTTC.

CDR3 residues: CASSQEITSASTDTQYF. CDR3 DNA: TGCGCCAGCAGCCAAGAGATAACTAGCGCGAGCACAGATACGCAGTATTTT. The V and J genes are TRBV4-3 and TRBJ2-3, with 7 bases fitting TRBD2. The V gene's germline CDR1 is LGHNA and CDR2 YSLEER. This CDR3 is built from 17 residues. V lost 0 bases and J lost 0; bases outside the gene matches: 6.

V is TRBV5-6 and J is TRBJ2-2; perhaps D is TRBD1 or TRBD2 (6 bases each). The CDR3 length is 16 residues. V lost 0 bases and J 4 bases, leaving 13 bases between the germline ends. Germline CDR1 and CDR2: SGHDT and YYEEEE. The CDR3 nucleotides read TGTGCCAGCAGCTTGGGTGGGGGGCTGAGCACCGGGGAGCTGTTTTTT. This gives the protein CASSLGGGLSTGELFF.

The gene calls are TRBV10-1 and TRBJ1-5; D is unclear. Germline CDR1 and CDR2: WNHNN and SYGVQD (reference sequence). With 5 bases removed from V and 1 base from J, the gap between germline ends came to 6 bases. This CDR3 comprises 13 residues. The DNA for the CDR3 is TGCGCCAGCAGTCCGGCGAGCAATCAGCCCCAGCATTTT. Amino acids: CASSPASNQPQHF.